Presented here are 29 T cell receptor beta chains from one specimen sequenced in a study of beta chain features in type 1 diabetes. Study-wide results and limits: The study found moderately but significantly shorter TCRB CDR3s in all four CD4+ subsets of Type 1 diabetes patients.

Antigen specificity for these receptors is unknown. Of the isolated RNA, all was reverse transcribed, and so the sequenced material was expressed TCRB transcripts. The method was immunoSEQ multiplex PCR; TCRdb's version includes in-frame clones alone and lacks a portion of them. The table records hundreds of thousands of clones, 11% to 15% of them present only once. The sample consisted of naive CD4+ T cells from blood. The receptors were gathered from a man between 18 and 35 years old with type 1 diabetes.

This clone was detected a few times. J is TRBJ2-7 and V is TRBV6-1, with TRBD2 matching over 13 bases. The CDR3 contains 15 residues. Germline V gene data show CDR1 as MNHNS and CDR2 as SASEGT. Trimming removed 6 bases from V and 6 bases from J; junction bases left unmatched: 8. As DNA, the CDR3 is TGTGCCAGCAGCGGGACTAGCGGGGTTTCGGTCGAGCAGTACTTC. It specifies CASSGTSGVSVEQYF.

As to this clone: Other DNA sequences in the same sample also yield this CDR3. V and J are TRBV6-5 and TRBJ2-7; no reliable D call. The germline V and J ends were trimmed by 2 bases and 4 bases, with 6 bases remaining between them. This CDR3 region has 12 residues. Germline V gene data show CDR1 as MNHEY and CDR2 as SVGAGI. The CDR3 spells CASSYPPYEQYF. The CDR3 nucleotides are TGTGCCAGCAGTTACCCGCCGTACGAGCAGTACTTC.

The chain couples TRBV7-9 to TRBJ2-6; D is unclear. CDR3 size: 17 residues. Germline V gives CDR1 SEHNR, CDR2 FQNEAQ (reference sequence). Trimming cost V 4 bases and J 0 bases, with 13 bases left between them. The CDR3 here is CASSSFKDFSGANVLTF. The DNA of the CDR3 is TGTGCCAGCAGCTCATTCAAAGACTTCTCTGGGGCCAACGTCCTGACTTTC.

V and J are TRBV28 and TRBJ2-7; D unclear. V shed 3 bases and J shed 1 base, with 13 bases lying between them. This CDR3 is built from 15 residues. From germline, CDR1 is MDHEN and CDR2 SYDVKM. CDR3 sequence reads: CASSFGQAGSYEQYF. In nucleotides, the CDR3 is TGTGCCAGCAGTTTTGGTCAGGCTGGATCCTACGAGCAGTACTTC.

This clone has just one count. The same CDR3 arises from other DNA sequences in this sample as well. Here the CDR3 DNA reads TGTGCCAGCAGCTTAGCCTATGGCTACACCTTC. Amino acid sequence: CASSLAYGYTF. The rearrangement links TRBV5-6 to TRBJ1-2; D ambiguous. The CDR3 has 11 amino acids. From germline, CDR1 is SGHDT and CDR2 YYEEEE. Trimming took off 2 bases at V and 4 bases at J, with 3 bases between the two ends.

The V call is TRBV27, the J call TRBJ2-3, with 7 bases lining up with TRBD2. V trimming: 7 bases; J trimming: 1 base; junction bases outside the gene matches: 5. Germline values: CDR1 MNHEY, CDR2 SMNVEV (reference sequence). The CDR3 runs 14 residues. The CDR3: CASTLAVGTDTQYF. The CDR3 DNA follows: TGTGCCAGCACGCTAGCGGTAGGCACAGATACGCAGTATTTT.

This clone occurred a few times. This sequence joins TRBV30 and TRBJ1-5, with D possibly matching TRBD1 (6 bases). This CDR3 is 16 amino acids long. The V gene's germline CDR1 is GTSNPN and CDR2 SVGIG (reference sequence). V was shortened by 1 base and J by 1 base, with 14 bases between the two germline ends. CDR3 bases: TGTGCCTGGAGTGGGGCAGGGGTGTTGAGCAATCAGCCCCAGCATTTT. It encodes CAWSGAGVLSNQPQHF.

This clone was seen a few times. This chain joins TRBV7-9 and TRBJ2-5, with 13 bases identical to TRBD2. Germline values: CDR1 SEHNR, CDR2 FQNEAQ (reference sequence). The CDR3 runs to 16 residues. Trimming removed 5 bases from V and 5 bases from J; junction bases left unmatched: 8. The CDR3 DNA reads as TGTGCCAGCAGCCCTCCAGGACTAGCGGGAGATGAGACCCAGTACTTC. Its protein is CASSPPGLAGDETQYF.

The chain joins TRBV6-4 to TRBJ1-1, with no clear D. Per germline, CDR1 MRHNA and CDR2 SNTAGT. The length of the CDR3 is 11 residues. The V and J ends lost 4 bases and 4 bases respectively, with 4 bases between them. The CDR3 is CASSGGTEAFF. The CDR3 region has the DNA TGTGCCAGCAGTGGTGGCACTGAAGCTTTCTTT.

The CDR3 here is CASSHTGQNEQYF. In nucleotides, the CDR3 is TGTGCCAGCAGCCATACGGGACAGAACGAGCAGTACTTC. V usage is TRBV7-9 and J usage is TRBJ2-7; 7 nucleotides line up with TRBD1. The CDR3 loop spans 13 amino acids. The V and J ends lost 5 bases and 5 bases, in that order; junction bases with no gene match: 6. Germline V lookup: CDR1 SEHNR, CDR2 FQNEAQ (reference sequence).

This clone was found a few times. V is TRBV7-9 and J is TRBJ2-2; D is unclear. Trimming stripped 5 bases from V and 8 bases from J, with 3 bases between. CDR1 and CDR2 (germline): SEHNR, FQNEAQ (reference sequence). This CDR3 contains 10 residues. The CDR3 spells CASSQGELFF. CDR3 nucleotides: TGTGCCAGCAGCCAAGGGGAGCTGTTTTTT.

A note on this clone: This may stem from a read error, because a much larger clone lies one nucleotide away. Distinct nucleotide sequences in the sample also encode this CDR3. V and J are TRBV28 and TRBJ2-7, with D hard to call. The CDR3 spans 11 residues. The germline CDR1 and CDR2 sequences are MDHEN and SYDVKM. Deletions cut 1 base from V and 6 bases from J, with 4 bases between. CDR3 sequence (DNA): TGTGCCAGCAGTTTATCACGCGAGCAGTACTTC. It specifies CASSLSREQYF.

With regard to this clone: Other DNA sequences within the sample encode an identical CDR3. The chain has TRBV30 and TRBJ1-4; TRBD1 might be the D (5 bases). The length of the CDR3 is 13 residues. The germline V and J ends were trimmed by 1 base and 5 bases, with 8 bases remaining between them. Germline assignment: CDR1 GTSNPN and CDR2 SVGIG (reference sequence). For the CDR3, the DNA is TGTGCCTGGAGTGGACAGACAAATGAAAAACTGTTTTTT. Its translation is CAWSGQTNEKLFF.

This clone has just a few counts. The chain recombines TRBV4-1 with TRBJ2-7, with 9 positions matching TRBD2. CDR3 size: 17 residues. Per the germline V gene, CDR1 is MGHRA and CDR2 is YSYEKL. V was pared by 0 bases and J by 3 bases, with 9 bases of the junction left unmatched. The CDR3 DNA reads as TGCGCCAGCAGCCAAGAAAGGGGACTAGCACCTGGCTACGAGCAGTACTTC. This translates into CASSQERGLAPGYEQYF.

This clone has more than one count but fewer than ten. The chain has TRBV2 and TRBJ1-3; no definite D call. Deletions cut 3 bases from V and 0 bases from J, with 6 bases between. The germline CDR1 and CDR2 sequences are SNHLY and FYNNEI. This CDR3 region has 14 residues. The CDR3 loop reads CASSDQYSGNTIYF. DNA of the CDR3: TGTGCCAGCAGTGATCAATACTCTGGAAACACCATATATTTT.

The chain is built from TRBV14 and TRBJ1-1; D perhaps matches TRBD1 (6 bases). From germline, CDR1 is SGHDN and CDR2 FVKESK. V was pared by 1 base and J by 2 bases, with 14 bases between. CDR3 size: 16 residues. In nucleotides, the CDR3 is TGTGCCAGCAGCCAAGGAACAGGGTCCTACAACACTGAAGCTTTCTTT. Translated, it gives CASSQGTGSYNTEAFF. Full variable domain (remainder filled in from reference TRBV14 and TRBJ1-1): EAGVTQFPSHSVIEKGQTVTLRCDPISGHDNLYWYRRVMGKEIKFLLHFVKESKQDESGMPNNRFLAERTGGTYSTLKVQPAELEDSGVYFCASSQGTGSYNTEAFFGQGTRLTVV.

The rearrangement uses TRBV10-3 and TRBJ1-5; D possibly corresponds to TRBD1 (6 bases). Germline V gene data show CDR1 as ENHRY and CDR2 as SYGVKD. Trimming removed 4 bases from V and 1 base from J, with 14 bases in between. The CDR3 is made up of 16 amino acids. For the CDR3, the DNA is TGTGCCATCAGTGCTCAGTCAGGACAGAGCAATCAGCCCCAGCATTTT. Amino acid sequence: CAISAQSGQSNQPQHF.

A few counts support this clone. The V and J genes are TRBV7-2 and TRBJ2-3; D might be TRBD2 (6 bases). The CDR3 runs 16 residues. V lost 7 bases and J lost 3, with 20 bases in between. The germline CDR1 and CDR2 sequences are SGHTA and FQGNSA. DNA for the CDR3: TGTGCCAGCAACCCCCGGGTTACGGGAGTGACAGATACGCAGTATTTT. This codes for CASNPRVTGVTDTQYF.

The gene calls are TRBV30 and TRBJ2-1, with 15 positions matching TRBD2. Per the germline V gene, CDR1 is GTSNPN and CDR2 is SVGIG (reference sequence). V was pared by 4 bases and J by 9 bases, with 7 bases of the junction left unmatched. The CDR3 extends over 15 amino acids. This CDR3 reads CAWKGLAGGGGEQFF. The CDR3 DNA is TGTGCCTGGAAGGGACTAGCGGGAGGAGGGGGTGAGCAGTTCTTC.

The J gene is TRBJ1-5, the V gene TRBV7-9; D remains unclear. The germline V and J ends were trimmed by 5 bases and 6 bases, with 14 bases remaining between them. Germline assignment: CDR1 SEHNR and CDR2 FQNEAQ (reference sequence). This CDR3 has 14 residues. CDR3 nucleotides: TGTGCCAGCAGCGCCTTGGTGGGAGGTCAGCCCCAGCATTTT. Its protein is CASSALVGGQPQHF. Together with reference TRBV7-9 and TRBJ1-5, the CDR3 gives the full variable domain: DTGVSQNPRHKITKRGQNVTFRCDPISEHNRLYWYRQTLGQGPEFLTYFQNEAQLEKSRLLSDRFSAERPKGSFSTLEIQRTEQGDSAMYLCASSALVGGQPQHFGDGTRLSIL.

The J gene is TRBJ1-2, the V gene TRBV11-1; no firm D call. Trimming took off 3 bases at V and 5 bases at J, with 10 bases between the two ends. There are 13 residues in the CDR3. Per the germline V gene, CDR1 is SGHAT and CDR2 is FQDESV (reference sequence). The CDR3: CASSFPGGYGYTF. CDR3 DNA: TGTGCCAGCAGCTTTCCCGGAGGGTATGGCTACACCTTC.

The chain couples TRBV9 to TRBJ2-7, with TRBD1 as a possible D gene (6 bases). This CDR3 spans 14 amino acids. Germline V gene lookup returns CDR1 SGDLS and CDR2 YYNGEE. V gave up 3 bases and J gave up 7 bases, with 17 bases separating them. CDR3 DNA sequence: TGTGCCAGCAGCGCGACAGGCTCTACGGTAGAGCAGTACTTC. This sequence encodes CASSATGSTVEQYF.

The chain carries TRBV29-1 and TRBJ2-7; weak D call: TRBD2 (6 bases). V was shortened by 4 bases and J by 7 bases, with 11 bases between the two germline ends. Germline V CDR1 and CDR2: SQVTM, ANQGSEA. This CDR3 is 11 amino acids long. The CDR3 DNA is TGCAGCGTTGGACGGGACTGGGAGCAGTACTTC. It yields the protein CSVGRDWEQYF.

The chain is built from TRBV18 and TRBJ2-5, with D hard to call. This CDR3 has 13 amino acids. From germline, CDR1 is KGHSH and CDR2 LQKENI. V was cut by 5 bases and J by 4 bases, with 11 bases left in between. In DNA, the CDR3 is TGTGCCAGCTCAACCGGCAGTGGAGAGACCCAGTACTTC. It encodes CASSTGSGETQYF.

This clone was observed a handful of times. This chain joins TRBV2 and TRBJ2-1; D unclear. With 6 bases removed from V and 5 bases from J, the gap between germline ends came to 11 bases. CDR1 SNHLY and CDR2 FYNNEI come from the germline V gene. This CDR3 has 13 residues. The DNA of the CDR3 is TGTGCCAGCAGGACCTTCCTAGACAATGAGCAGTTCTTC. Its translation: CASRTFLDNEQFF.

This clone has a handful of counts. V gene TRBV4-2 combines with J gene TRBJ1-1; TRBD1 is a possible D gene (6 bases). Germline V gives CDR1 LGHNA, CDR2 YNFKEQ. The CDR3 totals 15 residues. Trimming removed 4 bases from V and 1 base from J, with 13 bases in between. CDR3 sequence reads: CASSPRLDRNTEAFF. The CDR3 DNA follows: TGTGCCAGCAGCCCTCGATTGGACAGGAACACTGAAGCTTTCTTT.

This clone was found a few times. The genes are TRBV30 and TRBJ2-7; TRBD1 is a possible D gene (5 bases). The V gene lost 0 bases and the J gene lost 6 bases, with 12 bases spanning the gap. The CDR3 totals 13 residues. Germline CDR1 and CDR2: GTSNPN and SVGIG (reference sequence). CDR3 sequence: CAWSVSPGFEQYF. The CDR3 region has the DNA TGTGCCTGGAGTGTGTCCCCAGGGTTCGAGCAGTACTTC.

The V and J genes are TRBV5-6 and TRBJ1-1; 7 bases are shared with TRBD1. The CDR3 totals 16 residues. The germline V gene has CDR1 SGHDT and CDR2 YYEEEE. Germline trimming cut 5 bases from V and 10 bases from J; bases unmatched to any gene: 20. Here the CDR3 DNA reads TGTGCCAGCAGAACTGCTTATTTCTCTGGGACAGCCGTAGCTTTCTTT. Its translation: CASRTAYFSGTAVAFF.

V gene TRBV9 combines with J gene TRBJ2-1; weak D call: TRBD1 (5 bases). The ends were cut back, 3 bases at V and 1 base at J, with 11 bases in the middle. Per germline, CDR1 SGDLS and CDR2 YYNGEE. This CDR3 is built from 15 residues. The CDR3 is CASSEDHRSYNEQFF. CDR3 DNA: TGTGCCAGCAGCGAAGACCACAGGTCCTACAATGAGCAGTTCTTC.